This T cell receptor beta chain was sequenced for a study of blood T cell repertoires in COVID-19. Study context: COVID-19 samples, acute and convalescent, were from the United States, Italy and Spain. The analysed material was cDNA or gDNA that came from T cells, B-cell-depleted T cells, or PBMCs.

The CDR3 sequence is 15 residues long. Germline V gene sequence: CDR1 SGHDT, CDR2 YYEEEE. V was shortened by 4 bases and J by 0 bases, with 11 bases between the two germline ends. In the authors' workflow: It was from reference gene primer amplification that nucleated cell counts were estimated. Some clones are missing from TCRdb's copy, which holds only in-frame ones; the method was immunoSEQ multiplex PCR. V and J calls and clone size are given by that table; D and trimming were obtained from the DNA. The sample contains approximately 90,000 clones, about 87% of which appear only once. The sequencing input was peripheral blood. This sequence originates from a human donor with acute or convalescent COVID-19. The donor label of this sample is uncertain. V gene TRBV5-6 combines with J gene TRBJ1-3; D unresolved. In DNA form, the CDR3 reads TGTGCCAGCAGCAGGAGGATGATCTCTGGAAACACCATATATTTT. Its translation is CASSRRMISGNTIYF.